Included here is one T cell receptor (delta chain) sequence, with context. This clone was seen a few times. No antigen is known for it. A far larger clone differs by one base, so this is likely a read error. The same CDR3 can be traced to other DNA sequences in this sample. The data are from a study of γδ T cells in repeated Plasmodium falciparum infection (dated by TCRdb to 2020 to 2022). At the level of the whole study: In the natural-infection arm, Malian children exposed to intense seasonal malaria transmission were enrolled and compared against age and gender matched Australian children. The study examined how repeated Plasmodium falciparum infection shapes the human gammadelta T cell repertoire, using natural infection in Mali and controlled human malaria infection. Malian gammadelta TCR repertoires were analysed cross-sectionally during no-transmission periods and longitudinally across acute febrile malaria episodes. Controlled-infection subjects were sampled at baseline, immediately before selected infections, and 21 days after each infection. A few malaria-naive U.S. adults underwent four controlled human malaria infections by bites from P. falciparum NF54-infected Anopheles stephensi mosquitoes over approximately 620 days. The paper as a whole reports these results and caveats: In Vdelta2-negative gammadelta TCR repertoires, which were largely Vdelta1+, repeated controlled infections appeared to drive waves of new clonotype selection. The controlled-infection cohort was small, limiting analysis of inter-individual variability in gammadelta T cell responses. Generalizability was limited because the Malian cohort was drawn from a small rural village of predominantly one ethnic group. A highly stable polyclonal repertoire over time and infection, with many inter-individual overlapping TCRgamma sequences, was shown by Vgamma9/Vdelta2+ TCR repertoires. Compared with Australian children, Malian children appeared to have Vdelta2-negative gammadelta TCR repertoires that were more clonally expanded, less diverse and less shared.

Vgamma9/Vdelta2+ and Vdelta2-negative gammadelta T cell populations were flow-sorted from peripheral blood mononuclear cells for bulk TCR repertoire analysis. The receptor library was made with multiplex PCR. The listed sequencing device is Illumina MiSeq. Every sorted gammadelta T cell sample had both its TCR gamma (TRG) and TCR delta (TRD) chains sequenced. The authors' pipeline ran thus. The repertoire analyses drew on clonotype tree plots, the accumulated frequency of the top 20 clonotypes, and diversity index (DI) and D75 metrics. Identical DNA sequences were merged into single rows after TCRdb reprocessed the public reads with CATT. The authors' filters were not applied to this entry. This sample has approximately 90,000 delta-chain clones in its table, and roughly 0.9% of those were observed once. Just under 10% of the sample is held by the ten biggest clonotypes. The CDR3, from cysteine to phenylalanine, totals 16 residues. Just the 48-base CDR3 DNA is kept, in frame starting at base 1. Per the germline V gene, TSWWSYY is the CDR1 and QGS is the CDR2. Trimming at the junction amounts to 4 bases on V and 5 bases on J, and the germline ends lie 20 bases apart.

The V and J genes are TRDV1 and TRDJ1; TRDD3 is perhaps the D gene, given 5 matching bases. The J gene comes from matching the DNA to germline here; TCRdb lacks it. The TCR sequence derives from a pool of human donors (malaria-infected and uninfected, not separated). Sequencing input: gamma-delta T cells from blood. In nucleotides, the sequence is TGTGCTCTTGGGGCTCCTGGCTGGGTAATCACTGATAAACTCATCTTT. Its product reads: CALGAPGWVITDKLIF.